The rows below give T cell receptor beta chains drawn from one sample of a study of T-cell reconstitution after alpha-beta-depleted transplantation in children. From the PCR reads, TCRdb called clonotypes with MiXCR, one entry per CDR3 protein. The sample lists nearly 400,000 distinct CDR3 sequences, approximately 20% occurring once. The material sequenced was PBMCs from the stem cell graft donor, taken from the stem cell graft. All receptors come from a human donor who donated a stem cell graft to a child with acute myeloid leukemia. Both conserved end residues are part of each CDR3.

v_call,j_call,cdr3_aa
TRBV15,TRBJ2-7,CATSRVRREQYF
TRBV12-3/TRBV12-4,TRBJ1-6,CASSFHNQGYFSPLHF
TRBV20-1,TRBJ1-2,CSTELTDNYGYTF
TRBV6-5,TRBJ2-2,CASSYSPMGTGELFF
TRBV12-3/TRBV12-4,TRBJ2-1,CASSFIGGNEQFF
TRBV29-1,TRBJ2-1,CSVEDNRGRSADNEQFF
TRBV2,TRBJ1-5,CASSEAPDSPSNQPQHF
TRBV29-1,TRBJ2-5,CSARLAGVPETQYF
TRBV12-3/TRBV12-4,TRBJ2-7,CASGLGGNYEQYF
TRBV5-1,TRBJ2-5,CASSLSTREGETQYF
TRBV12-5,TRBJ2-1,CASAISHREGSSYNEQFF
TRBV21-1,TRBJ2-1,CASTPWTSGSYNEQFF
TRBV6-1,TRBJ2-1,CASRPGLATYNEQFF
TRBV4-1,TRBJ2-3,CASSQVLEGHRTDTQYF
TRBV29-1,TRBJ1-1,CSARRGSGNTEAFF
TRBV5-1,TRBJ2-7,CASSFDGPNNYEQYF
TRBV15,TRBJ2-5,CATSRVQRQETQYF
TRBV24-1,TRBJ1-3,CATSDSDSSGNTIYF
TRBV27,TRBJ2-1,CASSLYGVGSGEQFF
TRBV4-1,TRBJ1-5,CASSQRGSNQPQHF
TRBV20-1,TRBJ2-2,CSATRTVNTGELFF
TRBV20-1,TRBJ1-5,CSASLAGPSQPQHF
TRBV7-2,TRBJ2-1,CASSSRSGTVIVSEQFF
TRBV7-2,TRBJ1-1,CASSLKWDSLNTEAFF
TRBV4-3,TRBJ2-3,CASSQDRWETDTQYF
TRBV7-9,TRBJ2-5,CASSVEGPKETQYF
TRBV12-3/TRBV12-4,TRBJ2-2,CASSRSLAGWTGELFF
TRBV7-9,TRBJ2-1,CASSASSGLYNEQFF
TRBV4-1,TRBJ2-7,CASSHLGTSGRANEQYF
TRBV9,TRBJ2-3,CASSTARTSPDTQYF
TRBV20-1,TRBJ2-5,CSANRDSLGETQYF
TRBV6-1,TRBJ1-3,CASRTSSGNTIYF
TRBV29-1,TRBJ2-1,CSVGQGIHNEQFF
TRBV29-1,TRBJ2-3,CSVEVMDRDTQYF
TRBV29-1,TRBJ2-3,CSVDTGWGSTDTQYF
TRBV11-1,TRBJ2-7,CASRRDLPPYEQYF
TRBV12-3/TRBV12-4,TRBJ2-7,CASSLTVGFGYEQYF
TRBV6-1,TRBJ2-3,CASRQTGSTDTQYF
TRBV20-1,TRBJ2-7,CSARATPFGEQYF
TRBV29-1,TRBJ2-2,CSVAVAGVAGELFF
TRBV20-1,TRBJ2-1,CSARDRLASSYNEQFF
TRBV12-3/TRBV12-4,TRBJ2-4,CASSQGANIQYF